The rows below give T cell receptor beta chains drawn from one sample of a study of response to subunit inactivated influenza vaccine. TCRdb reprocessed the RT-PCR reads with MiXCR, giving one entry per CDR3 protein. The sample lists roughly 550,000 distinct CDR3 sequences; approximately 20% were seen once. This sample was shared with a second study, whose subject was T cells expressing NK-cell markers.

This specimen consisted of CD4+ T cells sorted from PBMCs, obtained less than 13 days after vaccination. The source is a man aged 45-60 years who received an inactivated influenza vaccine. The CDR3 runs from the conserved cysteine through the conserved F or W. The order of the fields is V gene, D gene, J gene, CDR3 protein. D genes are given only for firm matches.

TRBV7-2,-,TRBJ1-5,CASSLGEGRNQPQHF
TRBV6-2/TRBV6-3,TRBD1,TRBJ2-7,CASSYPGTEAYEQYF
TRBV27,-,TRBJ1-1,CASSFGSNTEAFF
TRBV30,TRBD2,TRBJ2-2,CASKAGRVFGELFF
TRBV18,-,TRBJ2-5,CASSPAWAGETQYF
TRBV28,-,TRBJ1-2,CASRINSNYGYTF
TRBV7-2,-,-,CASISGAPSVEQFF
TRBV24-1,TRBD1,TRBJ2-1,CATSPTGYTSYNEQFF
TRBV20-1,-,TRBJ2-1,CSARAPAGHFGHNEQFF
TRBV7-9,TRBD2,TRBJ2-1,CASSSEGLTSGSEQFF
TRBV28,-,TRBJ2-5,CASSLYKQETQYF
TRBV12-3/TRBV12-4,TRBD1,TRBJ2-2,CASSLGDRGRTGELFF
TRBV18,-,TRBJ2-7,CASSPGRADNEQYF
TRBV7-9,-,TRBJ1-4,CASSLAMDSLTNEKLFF
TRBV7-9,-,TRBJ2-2,CASSFRDSMTGELFF
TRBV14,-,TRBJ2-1,CASSQDWGPSYNEQFF
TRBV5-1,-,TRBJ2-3,CASAGAGRDTQYF
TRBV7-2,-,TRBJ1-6,CASSLAFGGGNSPLHF
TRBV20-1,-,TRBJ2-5,CSASGTAQETQYF
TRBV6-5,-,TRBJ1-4,CASRLTSGKLFF
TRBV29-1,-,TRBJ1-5,CSVSTANQPQHF
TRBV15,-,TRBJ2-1,CATSRDHRGFSYNEQFF
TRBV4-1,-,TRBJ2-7,CASSPAGMRTAFSYEQYF
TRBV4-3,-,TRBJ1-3,CASSQAARGNTIYF
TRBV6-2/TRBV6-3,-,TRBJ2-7,CASSRLYEQYF
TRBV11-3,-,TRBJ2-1,CASSPRTGRNNEQFF
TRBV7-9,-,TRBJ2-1,CASSRSSRVASYNEQFF
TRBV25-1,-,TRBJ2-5,CASSALGALGETQYF
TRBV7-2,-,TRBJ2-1,CASSLQGRAAGRNEQFF
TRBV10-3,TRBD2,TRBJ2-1,CAISSSGMTWNEQFF
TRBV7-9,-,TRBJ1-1,CASSLVARGSGAFF
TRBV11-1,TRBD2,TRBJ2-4,CASSPPGGRDAKNIQYF
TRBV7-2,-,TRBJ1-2,CASRAGSIYGYTF
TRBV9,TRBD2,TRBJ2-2,CASSVVTSGITGELFF
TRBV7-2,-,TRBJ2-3,CASSLRSGTDTQYF
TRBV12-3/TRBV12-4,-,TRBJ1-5,CASSSYGLGNQPQHF
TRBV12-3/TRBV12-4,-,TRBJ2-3,CASSAGDTQYF
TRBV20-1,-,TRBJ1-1,CSARDRDPPWGAFF
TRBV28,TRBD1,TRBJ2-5,CASSVGTGAETQYF
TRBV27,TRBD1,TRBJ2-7,CASQDRGIEQYF
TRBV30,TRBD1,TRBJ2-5,CAWSTNRGSQYF
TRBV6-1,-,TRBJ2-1,CASRTRGTAYNEQFF